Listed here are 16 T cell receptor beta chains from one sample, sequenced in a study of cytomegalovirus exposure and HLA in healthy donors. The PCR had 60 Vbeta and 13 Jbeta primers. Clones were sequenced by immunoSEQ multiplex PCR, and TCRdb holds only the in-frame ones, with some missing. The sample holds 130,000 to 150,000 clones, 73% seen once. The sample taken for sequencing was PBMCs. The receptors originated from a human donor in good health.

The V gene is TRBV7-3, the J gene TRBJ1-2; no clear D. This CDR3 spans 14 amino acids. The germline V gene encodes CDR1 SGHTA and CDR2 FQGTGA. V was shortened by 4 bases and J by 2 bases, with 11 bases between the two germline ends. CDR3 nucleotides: TGTGCCAGCAGCTCTGGGCCCGGAAACTATGGCTACACCTTC. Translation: CASSSGPGNYGYTF.

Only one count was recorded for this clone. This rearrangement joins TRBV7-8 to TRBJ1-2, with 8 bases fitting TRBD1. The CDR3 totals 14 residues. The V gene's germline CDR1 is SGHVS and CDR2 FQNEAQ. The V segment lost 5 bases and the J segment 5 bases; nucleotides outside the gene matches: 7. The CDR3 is CASSPTGEDYGYTF. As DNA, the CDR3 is TGTGCCAGCAGCCCGACAGGGGAAGATTATGGCTACACCTTC.

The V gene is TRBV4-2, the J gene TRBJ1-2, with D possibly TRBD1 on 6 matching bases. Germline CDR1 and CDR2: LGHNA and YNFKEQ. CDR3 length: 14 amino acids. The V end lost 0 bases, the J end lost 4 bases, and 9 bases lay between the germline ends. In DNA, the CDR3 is TGTGCCAGCAGCCAAGATAGACAGGCCTATGGCTACACCTTC. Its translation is CASSQDRQAYGYTF.

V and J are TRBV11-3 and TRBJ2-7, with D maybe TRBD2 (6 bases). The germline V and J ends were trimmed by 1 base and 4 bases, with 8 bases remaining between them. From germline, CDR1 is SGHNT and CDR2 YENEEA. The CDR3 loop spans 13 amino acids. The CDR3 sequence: CASSLGGDYEQYF. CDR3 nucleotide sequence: TGTGCCAGCAGCTTAGGCGGGGATTACGAGCAGTACTTC.

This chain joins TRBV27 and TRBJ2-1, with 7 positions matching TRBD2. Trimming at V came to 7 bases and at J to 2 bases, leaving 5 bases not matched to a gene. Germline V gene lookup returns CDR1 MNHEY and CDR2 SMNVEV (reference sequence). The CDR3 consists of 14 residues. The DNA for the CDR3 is TGTGCCAGCACCCGGAGCGGGACCTACAATGAGCAGTTCTTC. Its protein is CASTRSGTYNEQFF.

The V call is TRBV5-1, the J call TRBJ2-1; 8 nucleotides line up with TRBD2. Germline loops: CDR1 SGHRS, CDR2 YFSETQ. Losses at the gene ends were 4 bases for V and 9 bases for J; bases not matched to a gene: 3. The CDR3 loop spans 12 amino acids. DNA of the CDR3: TGCGCCAGCAGCCCCACTAGCGGTGAGCAGTTCTTC. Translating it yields CASSPTSGEQFF.

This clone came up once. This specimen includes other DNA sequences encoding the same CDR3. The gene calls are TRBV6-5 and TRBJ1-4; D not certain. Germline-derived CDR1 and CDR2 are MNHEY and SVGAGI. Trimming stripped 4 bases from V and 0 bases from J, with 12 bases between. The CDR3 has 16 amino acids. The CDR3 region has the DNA TGTGCCAGCAGTTTCCGACAAGGTGCAACTAATGAAAAACTGTTTTTT. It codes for CASSFRQGATNEKLFF.

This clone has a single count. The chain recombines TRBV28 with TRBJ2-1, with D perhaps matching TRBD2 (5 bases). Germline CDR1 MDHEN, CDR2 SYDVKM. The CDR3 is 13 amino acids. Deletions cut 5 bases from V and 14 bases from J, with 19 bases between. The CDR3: CASSRVLRGVKFF. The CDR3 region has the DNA TGTGCCAGCAGTCGGGTGCTACGGGGTGTCAAGTTCTTC. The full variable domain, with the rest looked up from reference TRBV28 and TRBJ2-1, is DVKVTQSSRYLVKRTGEKVFLECVQDMDHENMFWYRQDPGLGLRLIYFSYDVKMKEKGDIPEGYSVSREKKERFSLILESASTNQTSMYLCASSRVLRGVKFFGPGTRLTVL.

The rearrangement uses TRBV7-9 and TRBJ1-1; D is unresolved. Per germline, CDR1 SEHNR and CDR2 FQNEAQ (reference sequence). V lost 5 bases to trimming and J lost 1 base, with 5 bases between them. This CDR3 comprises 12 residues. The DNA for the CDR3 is TGTGCCAGCAGCCGGGGGAACACTGAAGCTTTCTTT. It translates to CASSRGNTEAFF.

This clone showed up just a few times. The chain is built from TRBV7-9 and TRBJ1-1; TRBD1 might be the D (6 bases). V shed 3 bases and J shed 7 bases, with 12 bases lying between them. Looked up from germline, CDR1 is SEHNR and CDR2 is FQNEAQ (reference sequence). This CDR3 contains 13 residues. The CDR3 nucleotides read TGTGCCAGCAGCTTGGTGTCAGGGGTTGAAGCTTTCTTT. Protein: CASSLVSGVEAFF.

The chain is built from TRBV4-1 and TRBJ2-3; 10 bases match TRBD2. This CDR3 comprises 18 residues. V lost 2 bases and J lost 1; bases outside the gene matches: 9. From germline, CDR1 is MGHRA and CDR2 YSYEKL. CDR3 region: CASSQLFVLAGGTDTQYF. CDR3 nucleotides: TGCGCCAGCAGCCAACTTTTCGTTCTAGCGGGAGGCACAGATACGCAGTATTTT.

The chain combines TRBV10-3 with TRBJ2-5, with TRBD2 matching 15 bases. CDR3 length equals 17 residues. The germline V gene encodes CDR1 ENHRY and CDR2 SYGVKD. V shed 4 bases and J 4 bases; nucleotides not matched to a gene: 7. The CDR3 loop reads CAISVGTSGGRLETQYF. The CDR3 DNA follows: TGTGCCATCAGTGTCGGGACTAGCGGGGGGAGGCTAGAGACCCAGTACTTC.

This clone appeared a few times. CDR3 sequence: CASSFGNSGSTDTQYF. DNA for the CDR3: TGTGCCAGCAGCTTCGGGAATAGCGGTAGCACAGATACGCAGTATTTT. The J gene is TRBJ2-3, the V gene TRBV7-2; possibly TRBD2 for D (6 bases). Trimming shortened V by 3 bases and J by 0 bases, and 13 bases separated the two germline ends. This CDR3 is 16 amino acids long. Germline V gene sequence: CDR1 SGHTA, CDR2 FQGNSA.

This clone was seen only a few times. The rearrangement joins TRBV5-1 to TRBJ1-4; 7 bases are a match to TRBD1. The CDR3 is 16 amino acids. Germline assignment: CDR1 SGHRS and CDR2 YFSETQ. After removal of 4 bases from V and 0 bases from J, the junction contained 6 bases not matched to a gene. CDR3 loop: CASSARQGSTNEKLFF. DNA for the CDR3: TGCGCCAGCAGCGCCCGACAGGGATCAACTAATGAAAAACTGTTTTTT.

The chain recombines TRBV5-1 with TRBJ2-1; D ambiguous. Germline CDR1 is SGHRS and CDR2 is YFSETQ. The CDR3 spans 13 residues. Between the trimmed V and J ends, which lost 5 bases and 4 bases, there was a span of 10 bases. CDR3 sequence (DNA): TGCGCCAGCAGTATTGGGCAGTACAATGAGCAGTTCTTC. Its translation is CASSIGQYNEQFF.

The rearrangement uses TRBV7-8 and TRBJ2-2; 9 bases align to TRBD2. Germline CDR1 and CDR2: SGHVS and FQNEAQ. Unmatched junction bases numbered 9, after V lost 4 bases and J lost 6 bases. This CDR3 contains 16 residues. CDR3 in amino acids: CASSWFRGRAPGELFF. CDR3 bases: TGTGCCAGCAGCTGGTTTCGCGGGAGGGCCCCCGGGGAGCTGTTTTTT.